One T cell receptor (beta chain) is described in this entry. The table lists this clone with a count of one. Its antigen specificity is not known. Base qualities were left out, and no much larger clone turns up one base away. To prepare the library, the immunoSEQ multiplex PCR assay was applied. To provide template for TCR sequencing, every sample had RNA extracted and reverse transcribed into cDNA. First-strand cDNA was synthesized using SuperScript III with a 2:1 mix of oligo-dT and random hexamers. A synthetic immune receptor repertoire was used to measure amplification bias, and any remaining bias was corrected computationally. The authors' pipeline ran thus. Raw reads were preprocessed to remove errors, and CDR3 was defined according to IMGT conventions as the region from the conserved cysteine to phenylalanine. Clonality was computed by normalizing Shannon entropy by log2 of the number of productive unique TCRs and subtracting the result from 1. Whether each scalp clone was CD4 or CD8 was inferred by checking scalp TCRbeta sequences against the CD4 and CD8 repertoires from sorted blood. TCRdb retrieved this table from immuneACCESS and kept in-frame rearrangements only. Not all clones are present; in checked studies, unresolved V genes account for under half, and no reason is known for the remainder. The V and J calls and the clone size are those of that table, but D and trimming were determined from the DNA. Across this sample there are some 190,000 clones, with under 80% seen only once. Jointly, the top ten make up 1.3% of the sample.

The CDR3 starts with the cysteine, ends with the phenylalanine, and has 12 residues. Of the read, only the CDR3 DNA is kept; its 36 bases are in frame from base 1. V and J lose 8 bases and 8 bases, and a span of 15 bases separates them. Per the germline V gene, SNHLY is the CDR1 and FYNNEI is the CDR2. The treatment or condition label, as the study defines it: oral pan-JAK inhibitor, 5-10 mg twice daily. Lesional scalp punch biopsies and peripheral blood were obtained from alopecia areata patients. PBMCs were separated by density centrifugation and stained for CD3, CD4 and CD8, after which CD4+ and CD8+ T cells were sorted on a FACSAria. This entry is derived from a study of CD8+ T cells in alopecia areata (dated by TCRdb to between 2017 and 2018). In the study overall: The treated patients took part in an open-label pilot trial in which moderate-to-severe alopecia areata was treated with oral tofacitinib at 5 to 10 mg twice daily. In both human patients and the C3H/HeJ mouse model, the study applied high-throughput TCRbeta sequencing to look at T cell clonal expansion in alopecia areata. Patients received tofacitinib for 6 to 18 months and were then followed off drug for 6 months to check for delayed response and recurrence. Scalp tissue and sorted CD4+ and CD8+ peripheral blood T cells from patchy and totalis/universalis alopecia areata patients and from healthy controls were covered by human TCRbeta sequencing. The RNA source kit depended on sample type: the PAXgene miRNA kit for fixed scalp, the miRNeasy kit for PBMCs, and the RNeasy kit for mouse skin. Scalp clonality was compared among normal scalp (n=4), patchy alopecia areata scalp (n=8), and alopecia totalis/universalis scalp (n=8). Biopsies were taken from tofacitinib-treated patients at baseline and at 4 and 24 weeks of treatment, and a later scalp biopsy was taken in several of the tofacitinib-treated patients. TCRbeta CDR3 regions were amplified by immunoSEQ multiplex PCR using 35 Vbeta forward and 13 Jbeta reverse primers. For the treated patients, the SALT score, which quantifies what percentage of scalp surface area is affected, served as the measure of disease severity.

Overall results and qualifications from the work: Unlike mouse skin, where gammadelta T cells dominate, normal human skin contains resident alphabeta T cells that get sequenced too, which complicates analysis of the scalp TCR repertoire. Many expanded lesional clones were found to persist in scalp and blood during tofacitinib treatment, and relapse after treatment cessation may be partly explained by this persistence. Scalp clonality and the number of expanded CD8+ clones among the top 100 scalp clones were significantly decreased by tofacitinib. Because the treated cohort was small and included a single nonresponder, larger studies are needed to assess links between baseline CD8+ expansion and response. Lesional scalp, especially in alopecia totalis/universalis, showed higher clonality and more expanded CD8+ clones than normal scalp, suggesting antigenic drive. TCR sequences shared between patients were less clear than in mice, possibly partly because of HLA diversity in the patient population.

The source was CD4+ T cells sorted from blood, collected around week 50, from a patient treated with tofacitinib. The receptor was isolated from a human donor with alopecia areata. The V and J segments used are TRBV2 and TRBJ1-1; no D segment can be confidently identified. The sequenced DNA: TGTGCCAGCGAGATTGAAGGACGGGAAGCTTTCTTT. Translated, it gives CASEIEGREAFF.